Listed below are T cell receptor beta chains from one sample, sequenced in a study of blood T cell repertoires in COVID-19. Repertoires were generated with immunoSEQ multiplex PCR, while TCRdb's copy carries only in-frame clones and drops some. Of 50,000 to 75,000 clones in the sample, more than 65% were seen once. The sequencing input was peripheral blood. The source is a human donor in a cohort sampled during active COVID-19. Each CDR3 is given with its conserved first and last residue. The D gene is left open where the match is weak. Clone sizes are given selectively: once, few, many, or a class where the clone is expanded.

j_gene	abundance	v_gene	d_gene	CDR3aa	CDR3nt
TRBJ2-2	.	TRBV2	TRBD1	CASRPDREPTGELFF	TGTGCCAGCAGGCCGGACAGGGAGCCGACCGGGGAGCTGTTTTTT
TRBJ2-1	.	TRBV11-2	TRBD2	CASSLGAGGNNEQFF	TGTGCCAGCAGCTTAGGAGCGGGGGGGAACAATGAGCAGTTCTTC
TRBJ1-3	few	TRBV9	TRBD1	CASSVAGQFGNTIYF	TGTGCCAGCAGCGTAGCGGGACAGTTTGGAAACACCATATATTTT
TRBJ2-7	.	TRBV2	TRBD1	CASSGGQGPHEQYF	TGTGCCAGCAGTGGGGGACAGGGCCCCCACGAGCAGTACTTC
TRBJ2-5	.	TRBV3-1/TRBV3-2	.	CASSQVSVSNTQYF	TGTGCCAGCAGCCAAGTTTCGGTTTCTAACACCCAGTACTTC
TRBJ2-5	.	TRBV9	TRBD1	CASSVRGQPQETQYF	TGTGCCAGCAGCGTGAGGGGACAGCCCCAAGAGACCCAGTACTTC
TRBJ1-5	.	TRBV6-2/TRBV6-3	.	CASSFYRTNSNQPQHF	TGTGCCAGCAGTTTTTACAGAACGAATAGCAATCAGCCCCAGCATTTT
TRBJ2-5	.	TRBV18	.	CASSQDIRETQYF	TGTGCCAGCTCTCAGGACATACGAGAGACCCAGTACTTC
TRBJ1-1	.	TRBV5-1	TRBD1	CASSLDRQGEAFF	TGCGCCAGCAGCTTGGACCGACAGGGTGAAGCTTTCTTT
TRBJ1-1	.	TRBV4-1	TRBD1	CASTLGQGNSVAFF	TGCGCCAGCACCCTCGGACAGGGGAACTCAGTAGCTTTCTTT
TRBJ1-2	.	TRBV12-3/TRBV12-4	.	CASSLRGYGYTF	TGTGCCAGCAGTTTACGGGGGTATGGCTACACCTTC
TRBJ2-5	.	TRBV3-1/TRBV3-2	.	CASSHPTRSQETQYF	TGTGCCAGCAGCCACCCAACAAGAAGCCAAGAGACCCAGTACTTC
TRBJ2-3	.	TRBV4-1	.	CASSLEGGVTDTQYF	TGCGCCAGCAGCTTGGAAGGGGGGGTCACAGATACGCAGTATTTT
TRBJ2-5	.	TRBV9	.	CASSVGGESETQYF	TGTGCCAGCAGCGTAGGGGGGGAGTCGGAGACCCAGTACTTC